This T cell receptor (beta chain) appears in the sequencing data of a study of cytomegalovirus exposure and HLA in healthy donors. For the study at large: A subsequent analysis reported that the roughly 120 validation repertoires were produced on the same platform that had also been used for the 600 to 700 first-cohort repertoires. General study findings and limits: It was found in a later analysis that first-cohort TCR clusters tended to co-occur in the 100 to 150 validation repertoires. Reportedly, diagnosis of cytomegalovirus status by the classifier showed high specificity and sensitivity. The listing of 150 to 200 TCR beta chains classed them as cytomegalovirus-associated.

Libraries were prepared by immunoSEQ multiplex PCR; TCRdb keeps only in-frame clonotypes and omits some of them. The repertoire holds about 120,000 clones, 95% to 96% seen once, with 1.7% in the top ten. This clone was found once. What it binds is unknown. Material: PBMCs. The clonotype was recovered from a man between 18 and 35 years old in good health and CMV-seronegative.

In DNA form, the CDR3 reads TGCGCCAGCAGCTTGGAGCCGGGACAGCCTAATGAAAAACTGTTTTTT. Residues: CASSLEPGQPNEKLFF. The chain has TRBV5-1 and TRBJ1-4; 7 bases are shared with TRBD1. CDR3 length: 16 residues. CDR1 is SGHRS, CDR2 YFSETQ, per germline. The V gene end was trimmed by 0 bases and the J gene end by 3 bases; junction bases not matched to a gene: 5.